These 14 T cell receptor beta chains came from one sample sequenced in a study of regulatory T cells in long-lasting Graves disease. TCRdb redid the calling of the reads with MiXCR, one entry per CDR3 protein. Here the sample spans about 730 distinct CDR3 sequences, around 90% being singletons. PBMCs provided the RNA from which the TCR library was made. Material: peripheral blood mononuclear cells (PBMCs), obtained with antithyroid drug treatment, in newly diagnosed or persistent Graves disease (not recorded which). These receptors were obtained from a woman aged 18-35 years with Graves disease.

This rearrangement joins TRBV21-1 to TRBJ2-7. TRBV21-1 is noted as a pseudogene. The CDR3 is 12 amino acids. CDR3 protein: CASSHRTYEQYF. Here the CDR3 DNA reads TGTGCCAGCAGCCACCGGACCTACGAGCAGTACTTC.

The V gene is TRBV5-4, the J gene TRBJ2-1; no reliable D call. The CDR3 has 15 amino acids. CDR1 and CDR2 (germline): SGHNT, YYREEE (reference sequence). V was pared by 2 bases and J by 6 bases, with 15 bases between. The CDR3 sequence: CASSLLSSLGNEQFF. Here the CDR3 DNA reads TGTGCCAGCAGCTTACTCAGTAGCCTGGGCAATGAGCAGTTCTTC.

This clonotype has more than one count but fewer than ten. The rearrangement links TRBV7-4 to TRBJ2-7; TRBD2 aligns across 8 bases. The trim removed 8 bases at V and 2 bases at J, leaving 11 bases unmatched. The CDR3 has 15 amino acids. The germline V gene encodes CDR1 SGHVT and CDR2 SQSDAQ. The CDR3 is CASSGGLVKTYEQYF. As DNA, the CDR3 is TGTGCCAGCTCGGGGGGACTAGTTAAAACCTACGAGCAGTACTTC. The complete variable domain, with remaining parts taken from reference TRBV7-4 and TRBJ2-7, reads GAGVSQSPRYKVAKRGRDVALRCDSISGHVTLYWYRQTLGQGSEVLTYSQSDAQRDKSGRPSGRFSAERPERSVSTLKIQRTEQGDSAVYLCASSGGLVKTYEQYFGPGTRLTVT.

The V call is TRBV11-2, the J call TRBJ2-7; 11 positions match TRBD2. V was pared by 4 bases and J by 7 bases, with 3 bases of the junction left unmatched. From germline, CDR1 is SGHAT and CDR2 FQNNGV. The CDR3 runs 13 residues. CDR3 residues: CASSYLAGGEQYF. The CDR3 nucleotides read TGTGCCAGCAGCTACCTAGCGGGAGGTGAGCAGTACTTC. Complete variable domain (other parts from reference TRBV11-2 and TRBJ2-7): EAGVAQSPRYKIIEKRQSVAFWCNPISGHATLYWYQQILGQGPKLLIQFQNNGVVDDSQLPKDRFSAERLKGVDSTLKIQPAKLEDSAVYLCASSYLAGGEQYFGPGTRLTVT.

The chain carries TRBV12-3 or TRBV12-4 and TRBJ1-2; TRBD1 aligns across 7 bases. V shed 5 bases, J shed 4 bases, and the junction held 4 bases outside the gene matches. The CDR3 totals 13 residues. CDR3 residues: CASSTDRVYGYTF. The CDR3 DNA reads as TGTGCCAGCAGTACCGACAGGGTCTATGGCTACACCTTC.

This chain connects TRBV29-1 to TRBJ2-3; TRBD2 matches at 8 bases. The junction had 8 bases not matched to a gene; V was cut back by 3 bases and J by 6 bases. The CDR3 runs 14 residues. The germline CDR1 and CDR2 sequences are SQVTM and ANQGSEA. CDR3 region: CSVDSSGITDTQYF. CDR3 sequence (DNA): TGCAGCGTTGATAGTAGCGGGATCACGGATACGCAGTATTTT.

The chain uses TRBV5-4 and TRBJ2-3, with D tentatively TRBD2 (6 bases). Germline loops: CDR1 SGHNT, CDR2 YYREEE (reference sequence). V dropped 2 bases and J dropped 1 base, with 11 bases sitting between them. The CDR3 has 15 amino acids. The CDR3 DNA reads TGTGCCAGCAGCTTTCCGGAGGGAGGCACAGATACGCAGTATTTT. This translates into CASSFPEGGTDTQYF.

This clonotype was picked up a small number of times. The V call is TRBV4-2, the J call TRBJ1-6; D possibly corresponds to TRBD1 (5 bases). V lost 6 bases and J lost 7, with 13 bases in between. Germline V gene data show CDR1 as LGHNA and CDR2 as YNFKEQ. CDR3 length: 14 amino acids. The CDR3 protein is CASRYRDLNSPLHF. CDR3 nucleotides: TGTGCCAGCAGATACCGGGACCTCAATTCACCCCTCCACTTT.

V and J are TRBV29-1 and TRBJ2-7; TRBD2 aligns across 10 bases. The V segment lost 6 bases and the J segment 4 bases; nucleotides outside the gene matches: 6. The length of the CDR3 is 13 residues. The germline V gene has CDR1 SQVTM and CDR2 ANQGSEA. For the CDR3, the DNA is TGCAGCGTAGGGGGTAGCGGGAGGTACGAGCAGTACTTC. Protein sequence: CSVGGSGRYEQYF.

The CDR3 DNA reads TGTGCCTGGAATGTAGGGAGGGCTGAAGCTTTCTTT. It specifies CAWNVGRAEAFF. The chain links TRBV30 to TRBJ1-1, with D unresolved. Germline V lookup: CDR1 GTSNPN, CDR2 SVGIG (reference sequence). With 4 bases removed from V and 6 bases from J, the gap between germline ends came to 12 bases. This CDR3 has 12 amino acids.

This rearrangement joins TRBV12-3 or TRBV12-4 to TRBJ1-1, with TRBD1 identical over 8 bases. This CDR3 has 13 amino acids. V dropped 6 bases and J dropped 4; count of bases not matched to a gene: 4. CDR3 DNA: TGTGCCAGCAGCAGACAGGGGAGCACTGAAGCTTTCTTT. It codes for CASSRQGSTEAFF.

The chain is built from TRBV28 and TRBJ1-2, with 9 bases lining up with TRBD1. This CDR3 spans 13 amino acids. Germline-derived CDR1 and CDR2 are MDHEN and SYDVKM. V dropped 7 bases and J dropped 7; count of bases not matched to a gene: 7. CDR3 region: CASKITGGGGYTF. DNA of the CDR3: TGTGCCAGCAAAATAACAGGGGGCGGTGGCTACACCTTC.

V is TRBV12-3 or TRBV12-4 and J is TRBJ2-7; perhaps TRBD2 as D (6 bases). The CDR3 extends over 12 amino acids. V was clipped by 6 bases and J by 3 bases, with 9 bases between them. CDR3 sequence reads: CASSGSLYEQYF. Written as DNA, the CDR3 is TGTGCCAGCAGCGGGAGCCTCTACGAGCAGTACTTC.

This sequence joins TRBV7-2 and TRBJ1-1; unclear D gene. CDR3 length equals 15 residues. V gave up 3 bases and J gave up 0 bases, with 11 bases separating them. Germline V gene lookup returns CDR1 SGHTA and CDR2 FQGNSA. For the CDR3, the DNA is TGTGCCAGCAGCTTGCAGGCAGTCATGAACACTGAAGCTTTCTTT. Amino acids: CASSLQAVMNTEAFF.